This T cell receptor beta chain was sequenced in a study of cytomegalovirus exposure and HLA in healthy donors. Here immunoSEQ multiplex PCR was the method, and the copy in TCRdb shows in-frame clones only, minus some. The sample yields over 110,000 clones, about 88% seen once. Trimming removed 0 bases at V and 4 bases at J, with 5 bases between. This CDR3 has 14 residues. Germline CDR1 is SGHRS and CDR2 is YFSETQ. The source is a man aged 18-30 years in good health and CMV-seropositive. This chain connects TRBV5-1 to TRBJ1-6; a weak D match, TRBD1 (5 bases). The sequenced sample consisted of PBMCs. This chain's CDR3 is CASSLDRYNSPLHF. The CDR3 region has the DNA TGCGCCAGCAGCTTGGACAGGTATAATTCACCCCTCCACTTT.